What follows are 7 T cell receptor beta chains derived from one specimen sequenced in a study of CD8+CD57+ T cells in acquired aplastic anemia. Genomic DNA acted as the template from which TCR beta VDJ combination and CDR3 sequence profiling were carried out. TCRdb used MiXCR to reprocess the reads, holding one entry per CDR3 protein. This sample has around 180,000 distinct CDR3 sequences, with approximately 48% found just once. The sequenced patients had an expansion of CD8+CD57+ cells seen by flow cytometry. Input material: sorted CD4+, CD8+, or CD8+CD57+ T cells (not recorded which) from PBMCs. Source of these receptors: a human donor with aplastic anemia.

This clonotype was picked up many times. This chain connects TRBV7-9 to TRBJ2-2; possibly TRBD1 for D (6 bases). The CDR3 is made up of 14 amino acids. V was pared by 5 bases and J by 2 bases, with 9 bases between. Looked up from germline, CDR1 is SEHNR and CDR2 is FQNEAQ (reference sequence). CDR3 region: CASSEDRNTGELFF. CDR3 bases: TGTGCCAGCAGCGAGGACAGAAACACCGGGGAGCTGTTTTTT.

This clonotype was seen more than once but under ten times. The genes are TRBV10-3 and TRBJ2-2; D not resolved. The CDR3 spans 14 residues. CDR1 and CDR2 from the germline V gene are ENHRY and SYGVKD. V was trimmed by 7 bases and J by 3 bases, leaving 12 bases between them. CDR3 region: CAIMSATHTGELFF. CDR3 DNA: TGTGCCATCATGTCTGCGACGCACACCGGGGAGCTGTTTTTT.

This clonotype was seen many times. This sequence joins TRBV5-1 and TRBJ2-3, with D tentatively TRBD1 (5 bases). The germline CDR1 and CDR2 sequences are SGHRS and YFSETQ. The CDR3 has 16 residues. Trimming stripped 3 bases from V and 1 base from J, with 15 bases between. This CDR3 reads CASSSGRVVGTDTQYF. CDR3 nucleotide sequence: TGCGCCAGCAGCTCCGGCAGGGTAGTCGGCACAGATACGCAGTATTTT. Full variable domain (outside the CDR3, taken from reference TRBV5-1 and TRBJ2-3): KAGVTQTPRYLIKTRGQQVTLSCSPISGHRSVSWYQQTPGQGLQFLFEYFSETQRNKGNFPGRFSGRQFSNSRSEMNVSTLELGDSALYLCASSSGRVVGTDTQYFGPGTRLTVL.

This rearrangement joins TRBV20-1 to TRBJ1-5, with D perhaps matching TRBD1 (6 bases). V gave up 6 bases and J gave up 6 bases, with 18 bases separating them. There are 14 residues in the CDR3. The germline CDR1 and CDR2 sequences are DFQATT and SNEGSKA (reference sequence). The CDR3 DNA sequence: TGCAGTGCCGAGGGGCAGGGGAAGGGTCAGCCCCAGCATTTT. Protein product: CSAEGQGKGQPQHF.

This clonotype appeared many times. J is TRBJ1-1 and V is TRBV6-1; D gene uncertain. V lost 6 bases, J lost 0 bases, and 11 bases lay in between. The CDR3 is 14 residues long. Germline V gives CDR1 MNHNS, CDR2 SASEGT. CDR3 protein: CASREHLLNTEAFF. The CDR3 region has the DNA TGTGCCAGCAGAGAACACCTCTTGAACACTGAAGCTTTCTTT.

As regards this clonotype: A read error is possible here, since a much larger clone lies one base away. The conserved phenylalanine or tryptophan is not found at the CDR3 terminus, so this likely reflects a read error. The CDR3 protein is CASSQERSVNTEAFL. DNA for the CDR3: TGCGCCAGCAGCCAAGAAAGATCAGTGAACACTGAAGCTTTCTTG. This sequence joins TRBV4-3 and TRBJ1-1; D gene ambiguous. CDR1 LGHNA and CDR2 YSLEER come from the germline V gene. The V end lost 0 bases, the J end lost 0 bases, and 8 bases lay between the germline ends. The CDR3 runs to 15 residues.

Of note for this clonotype: One end of the junction does not line up with germline, which may come from a read error. V usage is TRBV10-3 and J usage is TRBJ2-1; no firm D call. This CDR3 has 14 amino acids. Germline CDR1 reads ENHRY; CDR2 reads SYGVKD. The CDR3 here is CASSSVLSYNEQFF. The CDR3 nucleotides read TGTGCCAGCAGTTCGGTACTTAGCTACAATGAGCAGTTCTTC.